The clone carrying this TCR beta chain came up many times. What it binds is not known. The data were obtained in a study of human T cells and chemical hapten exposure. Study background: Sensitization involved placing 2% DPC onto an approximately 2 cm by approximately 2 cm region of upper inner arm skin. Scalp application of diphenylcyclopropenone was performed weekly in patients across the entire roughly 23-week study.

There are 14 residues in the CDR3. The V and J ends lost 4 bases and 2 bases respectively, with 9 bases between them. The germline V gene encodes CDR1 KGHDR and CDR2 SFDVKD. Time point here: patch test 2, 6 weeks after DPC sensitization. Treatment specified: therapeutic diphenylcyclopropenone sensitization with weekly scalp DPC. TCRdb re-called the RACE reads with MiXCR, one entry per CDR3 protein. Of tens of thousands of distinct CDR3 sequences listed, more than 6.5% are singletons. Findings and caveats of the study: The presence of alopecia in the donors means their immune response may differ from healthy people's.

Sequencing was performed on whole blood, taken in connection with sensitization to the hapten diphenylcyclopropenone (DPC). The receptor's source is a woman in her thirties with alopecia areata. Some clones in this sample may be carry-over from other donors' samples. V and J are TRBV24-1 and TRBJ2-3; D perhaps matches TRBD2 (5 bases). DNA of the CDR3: TGTGCCACCAGTGAAGCCCGGGACACAGATACGCAGTATTTT. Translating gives CATSEARDTDTQYF.